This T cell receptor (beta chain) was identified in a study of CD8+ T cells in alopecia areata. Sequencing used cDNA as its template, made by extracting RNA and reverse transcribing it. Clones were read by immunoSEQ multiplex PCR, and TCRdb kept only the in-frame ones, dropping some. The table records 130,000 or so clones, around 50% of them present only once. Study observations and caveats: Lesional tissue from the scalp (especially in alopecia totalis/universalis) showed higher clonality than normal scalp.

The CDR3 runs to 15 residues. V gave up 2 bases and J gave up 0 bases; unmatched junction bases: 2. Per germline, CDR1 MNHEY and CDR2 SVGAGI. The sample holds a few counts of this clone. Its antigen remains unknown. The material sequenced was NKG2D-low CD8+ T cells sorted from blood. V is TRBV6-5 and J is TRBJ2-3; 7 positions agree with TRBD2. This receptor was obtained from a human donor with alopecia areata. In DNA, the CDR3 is TGTGCCAGCAGTTACGAAGCGGGGAGCACAGATACGCAGTATTTT. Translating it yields CASSYEAGSTDTQYF.